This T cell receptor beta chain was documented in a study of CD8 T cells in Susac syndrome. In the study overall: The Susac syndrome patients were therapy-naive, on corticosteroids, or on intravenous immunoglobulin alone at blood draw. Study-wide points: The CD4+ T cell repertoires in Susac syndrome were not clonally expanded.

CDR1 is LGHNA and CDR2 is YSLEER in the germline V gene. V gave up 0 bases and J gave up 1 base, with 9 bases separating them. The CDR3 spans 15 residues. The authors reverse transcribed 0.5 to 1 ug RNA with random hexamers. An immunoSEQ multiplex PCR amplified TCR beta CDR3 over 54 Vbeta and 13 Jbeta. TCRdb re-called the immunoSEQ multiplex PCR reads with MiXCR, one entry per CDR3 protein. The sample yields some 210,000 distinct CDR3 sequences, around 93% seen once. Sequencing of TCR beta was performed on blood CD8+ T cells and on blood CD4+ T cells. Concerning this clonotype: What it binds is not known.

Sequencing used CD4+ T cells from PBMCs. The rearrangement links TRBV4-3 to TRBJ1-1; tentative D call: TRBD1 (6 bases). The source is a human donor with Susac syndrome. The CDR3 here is CASSQDPTGNTEAFF. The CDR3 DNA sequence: TGCGCCAGCAGCCAAGATCCGACAGGGAACACTGAAGCTTTCTTT.